A selection of T cell receptor beta chains follows, all from one sample in a study of T cells in Graves' hyperthyroidism and ophthalmopathy. TCRdb re-derived calls from the multiplex PCR reads in MiXCR, one entry per CDR3 protein. The table includes a few hundred thousand distinct CDR3 sequences, around 46% detected once. Sequenced material: peripheral blood or thyroid tissue (not recorded which). The receptors stem from a woman younger than 35 with Graves' hyperthyroidism. Both conserved end residues are part of each CDR3. Each record gives: J gene, D gene, V gene, clone size, CDR3 protein, CDR3 DNA. A D gene is named only where the DNA matches it firmly. Expanded clones are given a class, and other clones once, few, many or no size at all.

TRBJ2-2 | - | TRBV6-1 | - | CASSEGGISNEELFF | TGTGCCAGCAGTGAAGGGGGAATCTCCAACGAGGAGCTGTTTTTT
TRBJ1-1 | TRBD1 | TRBV10-3 | - | CAISDGTGGQAFF | TGTGCCATCAGTGATGGGACAGGAGGTCAAGCTTTCTTT
TRBJ2-7 | TRBD2 | TRBV7-2 | many | CASSSVAGGTLYEQYF | TGTGCCAGCAGCTCCGTAGCGGGAGGGACCCTCTACGAGCAGTACTTC
TRBJ1-5 | - | TRBV2 | many | CASARPGSNQPQHF | TGTGCCAGCGCCCGTCCAGGGAGCAATCAGCCCCAGCATTTT
TRBJ2-1 | TRBD1 | TRBV29-1 | many | CSAMKDRADNEQFF | TGCAGCGCCATGAAGGACAGGGCTGACAATGAGCAGTTCTTC
TRBJ2-1 | - | TRBV5-1 | - | CASSSTSFIEQFF | TGCGCCAGCAGCTCGACTAGTTTTATTGAGCAGTTCTTC
TRBJ2-3 | - | TRBV7-2 | - | CASSLALLSTDTQYF | TGTGCCAGCAGCTTAGCCCTCCTTAGCACAGATACGCAGTATTTT
TRBJ1-3 | - | TRBV19 | - | CASSTIQGPSGNTIYF | TGTGCCAGTAGCACAATTCAGGGGCCGTCTGGAAACACCATATATTTT
TRBJ1-2 | TRBD1 | TRBV24-1 | - | CATSLRDTGTGVGYTF | TGTGCCACCAGTTTGAGGGACACCGGGACAGGGGTTGGCTACACCTTC
TRBJ2-5 | TRBD2 | TRBV6-1 | few | CASSPRTSDFQETQYF | TGTGCCAGCAGTCCCCGGACTAGCGACTTCCAAGAGACCCAGTACTTC
TRBJ2-5 | - | TRBV29-1 | few | CSARPGDGETQYF | TGCAGCGCCCGGCCTGGGGATGGGGAGACCCAGTACTTC
TRBJ2-5 | - | TRBV15 | many | CATSREAQGRSKETQYF | TGTGCCACCAGCAGAGAAGCCCAGGGGCGCTCCAAGGAGACCCAGTACTTC
TRBJ2-7 | TRBD2 | TRBV5-6 | many | CASSHGLAGVWAEQYF | TGTGCCAGCAGCCACGGACTAGCGGGAGTCTGGGCCGAGCAGTACTTC
TRBJ2-5 | TRBD1 | TRBV10-3 | - | CARYPGQGLETQYF | TGTGCTAGGTACCCGGGACAGGGACTGGAGACCCAGTACTTC
TRBJ2-3 | - | TRBV25-1 | many | CASSESAREGTDTQYF | TGTGCCAGCAGTGAATCTGCCAGGGAAGGCACAGATACGCAGTATTTT
TRBJ2-7 | - | TRBV10-3 | many | CAILSGLGDEQYF | TGTGCCATCCTCAGCGGACTGGGGGACGAGCAGTACTTC
TRBJ2-7 | - | TRBV20-1 | - | CSARGDTFYEQYF | TGCAGTGCTAGGGGGGACACCTTCTACGAGCAGTACTTC
TRBJ2-5 | TRBD2 | TRBV29-1 | - | CSGLGERGETQYF | TGCAGCGGTCTGGGAGAGCGGGGGGAGACCCAGTACTTC
TRBJ2-7 | - | TRBV10-3 | - | CATLMGPFREQYF | TGTGCCACCTTAATGGGACCCTTCCGAGAGCAGTACTTC
TRBJ2-7 | TRBD1 | TRBV27 | - | CASTKSMDRAFHEQYF | TGTGCCAGCACCAAGTCCATGGACAGGGCCTTCCACGAGCAGTACTTC
TRBJ2-1 | TRBD1 | TRBV19 | - | CASMLDRRRNNEQFF | TGTGCCAGTATGCTGGACAGGAGAAGGAACAATGAGCAGTTCTTC
TRBJ2-7 | - | TRBV4-2 | few | CASSQGVLAPYEQYF | TGTGCCAGCAGCCAAGGGGTGCTAGCCCCCTACGAGCAGTACTTC
TRBJ2-7 | TRBD2 | TRBV13 | many | CASSSSGRASWYEQYF | TGTGCCAGCAGCTCTAGCGGGAGGGCCAGTTGGTACGAGCAGTACTTC
TRBJ2-2 | - | TRBV20-1 | many | CSARAYGGGDRNTGELFF | TGCAGTGCTAGAGCCTATGGAGGCGGAGATCGGAACACCGGGGAGCTGTTTTTT
TRBJ2-5 | - | TRBV5-6 | many | CASSLEEQGTQYF | TGTGCCAGCAGCTTGGAAGAGCAAGGGACCCAGTACTTC
TRBJ2-7 | - | TRBV24-1 | - | CATSDPETYEQYF | TGTGCCACCAGTGATCCCGAAACCTACGAGCAGTACTTC
TRBJ2-7 | - | TRBV7-9 | - | CASSYAGSYEQYF | TGTGCCAGCAGTTACGCCGGGAGCTACGAGCAGTACTTC
TRBJ1-1 | - | TRBV7-2 | - | CASSSFQGSEAFF | TGTGCCAGCAGCTCCTTCCAGGGCAGTGAAGCTTTCTTT
TRBJ2-3 | TRBD1 | TRBV10-3 | - | CATDRGSTDTQYF | TGTGCCACTGACAGGGGGAGCACAGATACGCAGTATTTT